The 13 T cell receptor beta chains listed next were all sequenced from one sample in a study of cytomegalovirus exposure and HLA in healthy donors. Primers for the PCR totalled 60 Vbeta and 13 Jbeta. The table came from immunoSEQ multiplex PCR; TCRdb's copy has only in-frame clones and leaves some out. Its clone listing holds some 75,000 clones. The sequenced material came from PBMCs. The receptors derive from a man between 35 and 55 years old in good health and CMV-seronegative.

The chain's CDR3 is CAISGSIANTGELFF. The CDR3 coding sequence is TGTGCCATCAGCGGGTCTATCGCGAACACCGGGGAGCTGTTTTTT. The rearrangement links TRBV10-3 to TRBJ2-2; D gene unclear. This CDR3 has 15 amino acids. V lost 6 bases to trimming and J lost 0 bases, with 11 bases between them. Germline V gives CDR1 ENHRY, CDR2 SYGVKD.

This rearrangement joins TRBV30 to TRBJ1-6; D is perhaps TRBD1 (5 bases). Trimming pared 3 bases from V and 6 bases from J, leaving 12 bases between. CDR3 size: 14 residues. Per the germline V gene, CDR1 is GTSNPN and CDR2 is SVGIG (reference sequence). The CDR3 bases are TGTGCCTGGAGCGACGGACAATTTAATTCACCCCTCCACTTT. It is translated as CAWSDGQFNSPLHF.

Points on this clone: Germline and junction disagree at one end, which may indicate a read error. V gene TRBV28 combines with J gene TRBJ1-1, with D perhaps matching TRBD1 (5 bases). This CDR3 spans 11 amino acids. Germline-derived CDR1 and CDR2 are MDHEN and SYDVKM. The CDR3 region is CRSTGNTEAFF. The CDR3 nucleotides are TGCAGATCAACAGGGAACACTGAAGCTTTCTTT.

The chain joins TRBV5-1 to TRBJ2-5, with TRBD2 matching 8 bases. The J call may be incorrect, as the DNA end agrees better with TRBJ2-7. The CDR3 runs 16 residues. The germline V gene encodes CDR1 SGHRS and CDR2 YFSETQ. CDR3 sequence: CASCYGAGAGLDEQYF. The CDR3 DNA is TGCGCCAGCTGTTACGGAGCGGGAGCGGGGCTGGACGAGCAGTACTTC.

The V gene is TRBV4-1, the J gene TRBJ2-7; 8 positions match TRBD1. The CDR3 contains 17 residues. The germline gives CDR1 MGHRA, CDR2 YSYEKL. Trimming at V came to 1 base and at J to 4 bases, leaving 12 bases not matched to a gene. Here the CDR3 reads CASSQGFSGQGFYEQYF. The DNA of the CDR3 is TGCGCCAGCAGCCAAGGGTTCTCCGGACAGGGTTTTTACGAGCAGTACTTC.

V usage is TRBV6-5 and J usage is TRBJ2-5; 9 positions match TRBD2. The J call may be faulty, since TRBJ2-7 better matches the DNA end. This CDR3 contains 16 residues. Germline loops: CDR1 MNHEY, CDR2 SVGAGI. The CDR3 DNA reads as TGTGCCAGCAGTTACGGATCCGGGACTAGCAACTACGAGCAGTACTTC. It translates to CASSYGSGTSNYEQYF.

The CDR3 spells CAISIARETGELFF. DNA of the CDR3: TGTGCCATCTCAATAGCGCGAGAGACCGGGGAGCTGTTTTTT. The genes are TRBV10-3 and TRBJ2-2; D may be TRBD2 (5 bases). The CDR3 is 14 amino acids. Germline assignment: CDR1 ENHRY and CDR2 SYGVKD. V was cut by 8 bases and J by 5 bases, with 15 bases left in between.

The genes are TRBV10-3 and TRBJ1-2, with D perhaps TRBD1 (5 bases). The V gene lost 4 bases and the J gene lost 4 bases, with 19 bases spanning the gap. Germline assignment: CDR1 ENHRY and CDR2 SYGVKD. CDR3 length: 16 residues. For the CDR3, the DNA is TGTGCCATCAGTGGGCAGGTTCAAGGGGAGGGCTATGGCTACACCTTC. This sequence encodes CAISGQVQGEGYGYTF.

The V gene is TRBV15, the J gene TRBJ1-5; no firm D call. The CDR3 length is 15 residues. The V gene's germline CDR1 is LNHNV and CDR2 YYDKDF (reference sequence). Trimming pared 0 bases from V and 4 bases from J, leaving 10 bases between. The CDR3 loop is CATSRDLAGNQPQHF. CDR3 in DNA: TGTGCCACCAGCAGAGATTTAGCGGGGAATCAGCCCCAGCATTTT.

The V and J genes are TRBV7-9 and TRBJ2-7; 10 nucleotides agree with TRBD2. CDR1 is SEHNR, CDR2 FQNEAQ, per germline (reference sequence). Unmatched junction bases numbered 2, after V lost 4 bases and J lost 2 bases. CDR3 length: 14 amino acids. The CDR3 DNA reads TGTGCCAGCAGCTACCTAGCGGGGGCCTACGAGCAGTACTTC. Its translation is CASSYLAGAYEQYF.

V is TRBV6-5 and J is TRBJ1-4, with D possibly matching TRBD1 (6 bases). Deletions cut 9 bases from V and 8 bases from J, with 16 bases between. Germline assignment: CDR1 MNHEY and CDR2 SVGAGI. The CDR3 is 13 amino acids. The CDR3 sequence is CASSGGGREKLFF. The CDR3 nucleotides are TGTGCCAGTTCGGGGGGCGGTCGGGAAAAACTGTTTTTT.

In DNA, the CDR3 is TGTGCCAGCATGGGGGGGACATACCGCACCGGGGAGCTGTTTTTT. This gives the protein CASMGGTYRTGELFF. The chain recombines TRBV2 with TRBJ2-2; perhaps TRBD2 as D (7 bases). Germline assignment: CDR1 SNHLY and CDR2 FYNNEI. Trimming cost V 7 bases and J 4 bases, with 16 bases left between them. CDR3 length: 15 amino acids.

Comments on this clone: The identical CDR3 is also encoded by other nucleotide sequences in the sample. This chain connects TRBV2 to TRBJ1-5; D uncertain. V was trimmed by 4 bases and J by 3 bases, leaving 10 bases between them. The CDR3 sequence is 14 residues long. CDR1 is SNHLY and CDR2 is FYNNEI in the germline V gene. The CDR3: CASSVSQINQPQHF. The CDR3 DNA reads TGTGCCAGCAGTGTCTCCCAGATCAATCAGCCCCAGCATTTT.